The entry below describes one T cell receptor beta chain. It has no known antigen specificity. No base quality values were provided; no much bigger clone lies one nucleotide off. The record originates from a study of T cell responses to AZD1222 COVID-19 vaccine (dated by TCRdb to the early 2020s). Regarding the research as a whole: A total of 230 to 250 trial participants underwent TCR sequencing, of whom about 210 had received two doses of AZD1222 and 26 had received two doses of the MenACWY control vaccine. Trial participants were enrolled by age into subgroups of 18-55, 56-69 and 70-plus years, and about 150, 27 and 61 TCR-sequenced participants, respectively, were included in these subgroups. General conclusions and limits of the study: In the small 56-69-year group, the increase in depth fell short of significance, most likely because of low power. Because no day 14 peak-response samples were available, the repertoires could be characterized only after the peak T cell response. After two AZD1222 doses, both the breadth and the depth of spike-specific TCRs were significantly higher than at day 0 and than in MenACWY recipients. Conclusions about previously exposed vaccinees were limited because only six AZD1222 recipients were SARS-CoV-2 seropositive at baseline. Nearly half of unique spike-specific TCRs reportedly recognized epitopes outside regions mutated in the B.1.351 and B.1.1.7 variants. CD4 TCRs associated with the vaccine covered the entire spike protein, and the dominant responses were in regions 160-218 and 743-854. Participants were mostly white British and included more females than males, and it was suggested by the authors that clonal diversity may have been underestimated.

The intended sense of this specimen's time point label: baseline before first vaccination. Per the publication, the treatment or condition label means: meningococcal conjugate vaccine given as trial control. The vaccinee samples were drawn from two UK trials, COV001 and COV002, one of which was a single-blind randomized controlled phase 2/3 trial testing AZD1222 (ChAdOx1 nCoV-19) in healthy adults. For TCRbeta chain sequencing, PBMC samples were collected from trial participants at day 0 and at day 28 after the second dose. The CDR3 regions of human TCRbeta chains were subjected to immunosequencing. In the original analysis: Repertoire TCRs were checked for matches against a reference library of SARS-CoV-2-specific TCRs that had been generated using the MIRA antigen-specificity platform. Breadth was defined as the fraction of unique TCRs that were SARS-CoV-2-associated, and depth was defined as the fraction of total T cells that were SARS-CoV-2-associated. Using the MIRA data, each spike-specific TCR was mapped to the spike region that the TCR reacts to and placed in a CD4 or CD8 class. Log10-transformed breadth and depth values were compared by one-way ANOVA with Sidak's multiple comparisons tests. Entries here come from immuneACCESS through TCRdb and include only in-frame sequences with V and J called. Some clones fail to appear in such tables; in the studies checked, an unresolved V gene covers under half of the shortfall, and the cause of the remainder is unknown. That table is the source of V, J and clone size, and D and trimming were worked out from the DNA. Recorded for this sample are fewer than 250,000 clones; around 93% of them occurred a single time. The biggest ten clones account for roughly 0.99% of the sample.

Its CDR3 holds 13 amino acids, cysteine through phenylalanine. Only CDR3 DNA is held: 39 bases, read in frame from base 1. Based on the germline V gene, the CDR1 and CDR2 sequences are LGHNA and YNFKEQ. V is cut by 1 base and J by 5 bases, and the space between the germline ends is 6 bases. The receptor comes from an adult in good health. The source was peripheral blood, collected on day 0 of MenACWY control vaccination. The V gene is TRBV4-2 and the J gene is TRBJ1-5; confidence is insufficient to name the D gene. DNA sequence: TGTGCCAGCAGCCAAGGGAGAGATCAGCCCCAGCATTTT. It encodes CASSQGRDQPQHF.